This T cell receptor beta chain appears in the sequencing data of a study of blood T cell repertoires in COVID-19. About the study: Researchers got acute and convalescent COVID-19 samples from the United States, Italy and Spain. T cells, B-cell-depleted T cells, or PBMCs provided the cDNA or gDNA that served as material.

In the authors' workflow: Reference gene primer amplification gave nucleated cell count estimates. Produced via immunoSEQ multiplex PCR; TCRdb's table is partial and in-frame only. The DNA was the basis for D and trimming; V, J and clone size are from that table. This sample has 300,000 or so clones; over 70% occur once, and the top ten carry approximately 1.3%. V lost 1 base, J lost 3 bases, and 10 bases lay in between. Per the germline V gene, CDR1 is SEHNR and CDR2 is FQNEAQ (reference sequence). The CDR3 is 15 residues long. The receptor comes from a woman in her forties or fifties with acute or convalescent COVID-19. Sequencing was performed on peripheral blood. This chain links TRBV7-9 with TRBJ1-5; D is unclear. The CDR3 DNA follows: TGTGCCAGCAGCTTAGGACAATTTGACAATCAGCCCCAGCATTTT. It is translated as CASSLGQFDNQPQHF.